A single sample is the source of the 2 T cell receptor beta chains below, sequenced in a study of cytomegalovirus exposure and HLA in healthy donors. The PCR made use of 60 Vbeta and 13 Jbeta primers. TCRdb keeps only in-frame clones here, not all; method: immunoSEQ multiplex PCR. The data include tens of thousands of clones; the top ten clones carry roughly 1.3%. Input material: PBMCs. The receptors come from a man aged 25-45 years in good health and CMV-seronegative.

The V and J genes are TRBV30 and TRBJ1-6; 10 bases agree with TRBD1. Trimming cost V 3 bases and J 9 bases; bases outside gene matches: 2. Germline values: CDR1 GTSNPN, CDR2 SVGIG (reference sequence). This CDR3 spans 13 amino acids. CDR3 region: CAWRTGGGSPLHF. In nucleotides, the CDR3 is TGTGCCTGGAGGACAGGGGGCGGTTCACCCCTCCACTTT.

This chain links TRBV28 with TRBJ1-2; 8 positions match TRBD1. Germline values: CDR1 MDHEN, CDR2 SYDVKM. V trimming: 7 bases; J trimming: 2 bases; junction bases outside the gene matches: 6. The CDR3 totals 14 residues. DNA for the CDR3: TGTGCCAGCACTCTTCCAGGGGGCAACTATGGCTACACCTTC. Translated, it gives CASTLPGGNYGYTF.